These 18 T cell receptor beta chains were sequenced from one sample in a study of cytomegalovirus exposure and HLA in healthy donors. PCR primers comprised 60 Vbeta and 13 Jbeta primers. Libraries were prepared by immunoSEQ multiplex PCR; TCRdb keeps only in-frame clonotypes and omits some of them. The repertoire table contains approximately 20,000 clones. Sample: PBMCs. The origin of the receptors is a man aged 55 to 69 in good health and CMV-seropositive.

The chain uses TRBV6-1 and TRBJ1-4; 9 nucleotides line up with TRBD1. Germline values: CDR1 MNHNS, CDR2 SASEGT. The CDR3 consists of 17 residues. The ends lost 1 base at V and 5 bases at J; junction bases unmatched: 8. DNA for the CDR3: TGTGCCAGCAGTGAAGTGTTACCCGGGACAGGGAATGAAAAACTGTTTTTT. Translating gives CASSEVLPGTGNEKLFF.

This chain uses TRBV6-5 with TRBJ1-3; D unresolved. The CDR3 runs 16 residues. V was pared by 0 bases and J by 0 bases, with 9 bases between. Germline V gene lookup returns CDR1 MNHEY and CDR2 SVGAGI. CDR3 region: CASSYSRALSGNTIYF. DNA for the CDR3: TGTGCCAGCAGTTACTCGAGAGCCCTCTCTGGAAACACCATATATTTT.

The chain carries TRBV6-1 and TRBJ2-5; 10 bases match TRBD2. Trimming took 5 bases from V and 5 from J; bases not matched to a gene: 5. The CDR3 totals 14 residues. CDR1 is MNHNS, CDR2 SASEGT, per germline. The CDR3 sequence is CASSSGRARETQYF. The CDR3 region has the DNA TGTGCCAGCAGTAGCGGGAGGGCCCGGGAGACCCAGTACTTC.

The rearrangement joins TRBV5-1 to TRBJ1-2; possible D gene TRBD1, 6 bases. Germline V gene sequence: CDR1 SGHRS, CDR2 YFSETQ. This CDR3 contains 14 residues. Trimming shortened V by 3 bases and J by 0 bases, and 9 bases separated the two germline ends. CDR3 sequence (DNA): TGCGCCAGCAGCTCGGACAGAGCTAACTATGGCTACACCTTC. The encoded protein is CASSSDRANYGYTF.

The J gene is TRBJ1-2, the V gene TRBV6-5; 7 nucleotides line up with TRBD1. The CDR3 contains 14 residues. The germline gives CDR1 MNHEY, CDR2 SVGAGI. With V trimmed by 5 bases and J by 6 bases, 9 bases remained unmatched. In DNA form, the CDR3 reads TGTGCCAGCAGTCGGACAGGCCAGGTTCATGGCTACACCTTC. Protein: CASSRTGQVHGYTF.

The CDR3 region is CASSSAAPGDSPLHF. CDR3 nucleotides: TGTGCCAGCAGCTCAGCAGCCCCGGGGGATTCACCCCTCCACTTT. J is TRBJ1-6 and V is TRBV7-9, with D possibly matching TRBD1 (5 bases). The V gene's germline CDR1 is SEHNR and CDR2 FQNEAQ (reference sequence). The CDR3 covers 15 residues. Trimming took off 4 bases at V and 8 bases at J, with 15 bases between the two ends.

The V call is TRBV5-1, the J call TRBJ2-5; D ambiguous. Deletions cut 5 bases from V and 5 bases from J, with 13 bases between. Germline V lookup: CDR1 SGHRS, CDR2 YFSETQ. CDR3 length equals 13 residues. The CDR3: CASSPKATETQYF. The CDR3 DNA sequence: TGCGCCAGCAGTCCAAAGGCGACTGAGACCCAGTACTTC.

Comment on this clone: The junction and the germline gene differ at one end; a read error may be behind it. This rearrangement joins TRBV18 to TRBJ2-7; D gene ambiguous. The germline V gene encodes CDR1 KGHSH and CDR2 LQKENI. The CDR3 spans 13 residues. The CDR3 DNA follows: TGTGCCGGCTCACCGAGTACAGATAATGAGCAGTACTTC. This encodes CAGSPSTDNEQYF. The complete variable domain, with remaining parts taken from reference TRBV18 and TRBJ2-7, reads NAGVMQNPRHLVRRRGQEARLRCSPMKGHSHVYWYRQLPEEGLKFMVYLQKENIIDESGMPKERFSAEFPKEGPSILRIQQVVRGDSAAYFCAGSPSTDNEQYFGPGTRLTVT.

The chain carries TRBV10-2 and TRBJ1-5, with TRBD1 matching over 9 bases. CDR1 is WSHSY, CDR2 SAAADI, per germline. CDR3 length equals 14 residues. The V segment lost 7 bases and the J segment 7 bases; nucleotides outside the gene matches: 8. The CDR3, as DNA: TGCGCCAGCAAGGGACAGGGAACGGACCAGCCCCAGCATTTT. Translated, it gives CASKGQGTDQPQHF.

The chain is built from TRBV5-1 and TRBJ2-7; the D gene is possibly TRBD2 (6 bases). The CDR3 extends over 15 amino acids. The germline V and J ends were trimmed by 2 bases and 6 bases, with 18 bases remaining between them. Germline V gene data show CDR1 as SGHRS and CDR2 as YFSETQ. The CDR3 DNA follows: TGCGCCAGCAGCTTCGGGGAAGGGAGGTCAAGCGAGCAGTACTTC. This gives the protein CASSFGEGRSSEQYF.

The chain uses TRBV5-1 and TRBJ1-3; no definite D call. The V and J ends lost 4 bases and 2 bases respectively, with 13 bases between them. Germline V gene lookup returns CDR1 SGHRS and CDR2 YFSETQ. The CDR3 has 15 residues. Here the CDR3 DNA reads TGCGCCAGCAGCCCTCGGGGTCCAGCTGGAAACACCATATATTTT. This gives the protein CASSPRGPAGNTIYF.

The chain is built from TRBV18 and TRBJ2-5, with D perhaps TRBD2 (5 bases). CDR3 length: 14 residues. V was pared by 2 bases and J by 2 bases, with 9 bases between. From germline, CDR1 is KGHSH and CDR2 LQKENI. The DNA of the CDR3 is TGTGCCAGCTCACCAGGGAGTCCACAAGAGACCCAGTACTTC. Its translation is CASSPGSPQETQYF.

The CDR3 is CASSLALAGAYNEQFF. The CDR3 DNA reads TGTGCCAGCAGCTTAGCACTAGCGGGCGCCTACAATGAGCAGTTCTTC. The gene calls are TRBV7-9 and TRBJ2-1, with TRBD2 matching 9 bases. The CDR3 runs to 16 residues. V shed 0 bases, J shed 2 bases, and the junction held 2 bases outside the gene matches. Germline assignment: CDR1 SEHNR and CDR2 FQNEAQ (reference sequence). Together with reference TRBV7-9 and TRBJ2-1, the CDR3 gives the full variable domain: DTGVSQNPRHKITKRGQNVTFRCDPISEHNRLYWYRQTLGQGPEFLTYFQNEAQLEKSRLLSDRFSAERPKGSFSTLEIQRTEQGDSAMYLCASSLALAGAYNEQFFGPGTRLTVL.

The chain is built from TRBV18 and TRBJ2-2, with D possibly being TRBD2 (5 bases). This CDR3 comprises 14 residues. Germline assignment: CDR1 KGHSH and CDR2 LQKENI. Trimming removed 3 bases from V and 6 bases from J, with 11 bases in between. This CDR3 is CASSPLAGSGELFF. CDR3 DNA sequence: TGTGCCAGCTCACCCCTAGCCGGTTCCGGGGAGCTGTTTTTT.

The chain joins TRBV5-1 to TRBJ2-2; 11 bases agree with TRBD2. Germline lookup yields CDR1 SGHRS and CDR2 YFSETQ. The CDR3 is 18 residues long. The trim removed 2 bases at V and 1 base at J, leaving 7 bases unmatched. The CDR3 sequence: CASSFRLAGGLNTGELFF. For the CDR3, the DNA is TGCGCCAGCAGCTTCCGGCTAGCGGGAGGCCTGAACACCGGGGAGCTGTTTTTT. The full variable domain, rest sourced from reference TRBV5-1 and TRBJ2-2, is KAGVTQTPRYLIKTRGQQVTLSCSPISGHRSVSWYQQTPGQGLQFLFEYFSETQRNKGNFPGRFSGRQFSNSRSEMNVSTLELGDSALYLCASSFRLAGGLNTGELFFGEGSRLTVL.

The V gene is TRBV19, the J gene TRBJ2-3; 8 bases match TRBD2. The CDR3 is 16 amino acids. The germline V gene encodes CDR1 LNHDA and CDR2 SQIVND (reference sequence). V gave up 6 bases and J gave up 6 bases; unmatched junction bases: 14. The CDR3 region is CASSFFPGGPTDTQYF. As DNA, the CDR3 is TGTGCCAGTAGCTTTTTTCCGGGAGGGCCGACGGATACGCAGTATTTT.

The rearrangement uses TRBV29-1 and TRBJ1-1, with unresolved D. CDR3 length: 11 residues. V lost 4 bases to trimming and J lost 0 bases, with 3 bases between them. The germline gives CDR1 SQVTM, CDR2 ANQGSEA. The CDR3 loop is CSVVVNTEAFF. The CDR3 bases are TGCAGCGTTGTCGTGAACACTGAAGCTTTCTTT. Based on the CDR3 plus reference TRBV29-1 and TRBJ1-1, the full variable domain is SAVISQKPSRDICQRGTSLTIQCQVDSQVTMMFWYRQQPGQSLTLIATANQGSEATYESGFVIDKFPISRPNLTFSTLTVSNMSPEDSSIYLCSVVVNTEAFFGQGTRLTVV.

The J gene is TRBJ1-1, the V gene TRBV10-3; the D gene is possibly TRBD1 (5 bases). CDR1 and CDR2 from the germline V gene are ENHRY and SYGVKD. The V end was cut by 0 bases, the J end by 5 bases, with 16 bases between. The CDR3 is 16 residues long. The CDR3 spells CAISESRGGRGTEAFF. The CDR3 nucleotides read TGTGCCATCAGTGAGTCCCGAGGAGGGAGGGGAACTGAAGCTTTCTTT.